This is a list of T cell receptor beta chains from one sample in a study of EBV T-cell therapy then PD-1 blockade in nasopharyngeal carcinoma. Sequencing used immunoSEQ multiplex PCR; TCRdb keeps in-frame clones, though not all of them. Of 15,000 to 20,000 clones in the sample, around 80% were seen once. The antigens for these receptors are not known. The specimen was CD8+ T cells from blood, collected at day 0 from a patient whose treatment included autologous EBV-specific T cells and nivolumab. Every receptor here comes from a man in his forties with nasopharyngeal carcinoma. The CDR3 runs from the conserved cysteine through the conserved F or W. The D gene is left open where the match is weak. Only part of the rows carry a size: once, few, many, or a class if the clone is expanded.

D gene: NA
clone size: NA
V gene: TRBV20-1
J gene: TRBJ2-1
CDR3 protein: CSASVWGDHSYNEQFF
CDR3 DNA: TGCAGTGCTAGTGTGTGGGGGGACCACTCCTACAATGAGCAGTTCTTC

D gene: NA
clone size: medium-sized
V gene: TRBV19
J gene: TRBJ1-1
CDR3 protein: CASSIEGGTEAFF
CDR3 DNA: TGTGCCAGTAGTATCGAGGGTGGCACTGAAGCTTTCTTT

D gene: NA
clone size: NA
V gene: TRBV29-1
J gene: TRBJ1-2
CDR3 protein: CSVDAPRDYGYTF
CDR3 DNA: TGCAGCGTTGATGCCCCCCGGGACTATGGCTACACCTTC

D gene: NA
clone size: NA
V gene: TRBV28
J gene: TRBJ2-7
CDR3 protein: CASSLGTTYEQYF
CDR3 DNA: TGTGCCAGCAGTTTGGGCACTACCTACGAGCAGTACTTC

D gene: TRBD1
clone size: NA
V gene: TRBV6-2/TRBV6-3
J gene: TRBJ1-2
CDR3 protein: CASSYLTGGAVYGYTF
CDR3 DNA: TGTGCCAGCAGTTATCTCACAGGGGGCGCCGTCTATGGCTACACCTTC

D gene: TRBD1
clone size: once
V gene: TRBV5-4
J gene: TRBJ2-7
CDR3 protein: CASRTSGQGSEQYF
CDR3 DNA: TGTGCCAGCAGGACGTCGGGACAGGGCTCCGAGCAGTACTTC

D gene: NA
clone size: NA
V gene: TRBV27
J gene: TRBJ1-5
CDR3 protein: CASSPPAQPQHF
CDR3 DNA: TGTGCCAGCAGTCCCCCGGCTCAGCCCCAGCATTTT

D gene: NA
clone size: once
V gene: TRBV29-1
J gene: TRBJ1-1
CDR3 protein: CSVGPPGLNTEAFF
CDR3 DNA: TGCAGCGTTGGGCCCCCGGGACTGAACACTGAAGCTTTCTTT

D gene: TRBD1
clone size: NA
V gene: TRBV5-6
J gene: TRBJ2-7
CDR3 protein: CASSSYRDRNPGEQYF
CDR3 DNA: TGTGCCAGCAGCTCATACCGGGACAGAAATCCTGGCGAGCAGTACTTC

D gene: NA
clone size: NA
V gene: TRBV5-4
J gene: TRBJ1-3
CDR3 protein: CASSRGTGNTIYF
CDR3 DNA: TGTGCCAGCAGCCGGGGGACTGGAAACACCATATATTTT

D gene: TRBD1
clone size: NA
V gene: TRBV5-1
J gene: TRBJ1-2
CDR3 protein: CASSTGQGLGYTF
CDR3 DNA: TGCGCCAGCAGCACCGGACAGGGCCTTGGCTACACCTTC

D gene: TRBD1
clone size: once
V gene: TRBV27
J gene: TRBJ1-1
CDR3 protein: CASSRTGGNTEAFF
CDR3 DNA: TGTGCCAGCAGTAGGACAGGGGGGAACACTGAAGCTTTCTTT

D gene: NA
clone size: NA
V gene: TRBV4-1
J gene: TRBJ2-5
CDR3 protein: CASSQDARAETQYF
CDR3 DNA: TGCGCCAGCAGCCAAGATGCCAGGGCGGAGACCCAGTACTTC

D gene: NA
clone size: NA
V gene: TRBV7-3
J gene: TRBJ1-1
CDR3 protein: CASSVGRVGVENTEAFF
CDR3 DNA: TGTGCCAGCAGCGTAGGTAGGGTAGGGGTGGAGAACACTGAAGCTTTCTTT

D gene: TRBD2
clone size: NA
V gene: TRBV6-4
J gene: TRBJ2-3
CDR3 protein: CASSRASGSADTQYF
CDR3 DNA: TGTGCCAGCAGTCGGGCTAGCGGTTCGGCAGATACGCAGTATTTT

D gene: NA
clone size: NA
V gene: TRBV5-1
J gene: TRBJ2-7
CDR3 protein: CASSFGDGYEQYF
CDR3 DNA: TGCGCCAGCAGCTTCGGGGACGGCTACGAGCAGTACTTC

D gene: NA
clone size: NA
V gene: TRBV9
J gene: TRBJ2-4
CDR3 protein: CASSVEGLQNIQYF
CDR3 DNA: TGTGCCAGCAGCGTGGAGGGACTTCAAAACATTCAGTACTTC

D gene: NA
clone size: NA
V gene: TRBV9
J gene: TRBJ1-6
CDR3 protein: CASSVGVGTENSPLHF
CDR3 DNA: TGTGCCAGCAGCGTAGGAGTGGGGACGGAAAATTCACCCCTCCACTTT

D gene: NA
clone size: NA
V gene: TRBV12-3/TRBV12-4
J gene: TRBJ2-7
CDR3 protein: CASSLGVVQYF
CDR3 DNA: TGTGCCAGCAGTTTAGGGGTTGTGCAGTACTTC

D gene: NA
clone size: NA
V gene: TRBV27
J gene: TRBJ2-5
CDR3 protein: CASSLRLRQETQYF
CDR3 DNA: TGTGCCAGCAGTCTCCGACTCAGACAAGAGACCCAGTACTTC

D gene: NA
clone size: NA
V gene: TRBV6-2/TRBV6-3
J gene: TRBJ1-2
CDR3 protein: CASSSGAGGYTF
CDR3 DNA: TGTGCCAGCAGTTCCGGGGCGGGAGGCTACACCTTC

D gene: NA
clone size: NA
V gene: TRBV9
J gene: TRBJ2-5
CDR3 protein: CASSPPRIETQYF
CDR3 DNA: TGTGCCAGCAGCCCCCCAAGGATAGAGACCCAGTACTTC

D gene: NA
clone size: once
V gene: TRBV27
J gene: TRBJ2-1
CDR3 protein: CASSFPNRYNEQFF
CDR3 DNA: TGTGCCAGCAGTTTCCCAAATCGTTACAATGAGCAGTTCTTC

D gene: NA
clone size: NA
V gene: TRBV19
J gene: TRBJ2-7
CDR3 protein: CASSLTPTGIEQYF
CDR3 DNA: TGTGCCAGTAGTCTTACCCCCACAGGTATCGAGCAGTACTTC

D gene: TRBD2
clone size: once
V gene: TRBV27
J gene: TRBJ2-3
CDR3 protein: CASSELAASTDTQYF
CDR3 DNA: TGTGCCAGCAGCGAACTAGCGGCAAGCACAGATACGCAGTATTTT

D gene: TRBD2
clone size: NA
V gene: TRBV19
J gene: TRBJ2-3
CDR3 protein: CASSIGAGADTQYF
CDR3 DNA: TGTGCCAGTAGCATAGGAGCGGGGGCAGATACGCAGTATTTT

D gene: TRBD1
clone size: NA
V gene: TRBV7-9
J gene: TRBJ2-7
CDR3 protein: CASSRQGDEQYF
CDR3 DNA: TGTGCCAGCAGCCGACAGGGTGACGAGCAGTACTTC

D gene: NA
clone size: NA
V gene: TRBV6-2/TRBV6-3
J gene: TRBJ1-5
CDR3 protein: CASSTGTENQPQHF
CDR3 DNA: TGTGCCAGCAGCACCGGGACGGAGAATCAGCCCCAGCATTTT

D gene: TRBD2
clone size: NA
V gene: TRBV10-2
J gene: TRBJ2-3
CDR3 protein: CAGSGGGTDTQYF
CDR3 DNA: TGCGCCGGATCCGGGGGGGGCACAGATACGCAGTATTTT

D gene: NA
clone size: NA
V gene: TRBV5-5
J gene: TRBJ1-5
CDR3 protein: CASSFILAHQPQHF
CDR3 DNA: TGTGCCAGCAGCTTCATCTTGGCGCATCAGCCCCAGCATTTT

D gene: NA
clone size: NA
V gene: TRBV5-8
J gene: TRBJ2-7
CDR3 protein: CASSFDHEQYF
CDR3 DNA: TGTGCCAGCAGCTTTGACCACGAGCAGTACTTC

D gene: TRBD1
clone size: NA
V gene: TRBV7-6
J gene: TRBJ1-4
CDR3 protein: CASSHTPGQGEQEKLFF
CDR3 DNA: TGTGCCAGCAGCCACACTCCGGGACAGGGGGAGCAGGAAAAACTGTTTTTT

D gene: TRBD2
clone size: NA
V gene: TRBV7-2
J gene: TRBJ2-3
CDR3 protein: CASSLVAGGPPDTQYF
CDR3 DNA: TGTGCCAGCAGCTTAGTAGCGGGGGGGCCCCCAGATACGCAGTATTTT

D gene: NA
clone size: NA
V gene: TRBV6-2/TRBV6-3
J gene: TRBJ1-2
CDR3 protein: CASSYSGGVGYTF
CDR3 DNA: TGTGCCAGCAGTTACTCAGGGGGAGTAGGCTACACCTTC

D gene: TRBD1
clone size: NA
V gene: TRBV5-4
J gene: TRBJ1-3
CDR3 protein: CASSSSGTEGLQNTIYF
CDR3 DNA: TGTGCCAGCAGCTCCTCCGGGACAGAAGGGCTTCAAAACACCATATATTTT

D gene: NA
clone size: NA
V gene: TRBV9
J gene: TRBJ1-2
CDR3 protein: CASSVTGGGYGYTF
CDR3 DNA: TGTGCCAGCAGCGTTACCGGGGGTGGCTATGGCTACACCTTC

D gene: NA
clone size: once
V gene: TRBV11-1
J gene: TRBJ2-3
CDR3 protein: CASSLAVGARFTDTQYF
CDR3 DNA: TGTGCCAGCAGCTTAGCCGTCGGGGCGCGGTTCACAGATACGCAGTATTTT

D gene: TRBD2
clone size: few
V gene: TRBV3-1/TRBV3-2
J gene: TRBJ2-1
CDR3 protein: CASSQDPGGLRNEQFF
CDR3 DNA: TGTGCCAGCAGCCAAGATCCCGGGGGACTACGCAATGAGCAGTTCTTC

D gene: TRBD1
clone size: NA
V gene: TRBV4-2
J gene: TRBJ1-2
CDR3 protein: CASSPGTGHYTF
CDR3 DNA: TGTGCCAGCAGCCCTGGGACAGGGCACTACACCTTC

D gene: NA
clone size: NA
V gene: TRBV9
J gene: TRBJ2-1
CDR3 protein: CASSEGTEQFF
CDR3 DNA: TGTGCCAGCAGCGAGGGGACTGAGCAGTTCTTC

D gene: TRBD1
clone size: NA
V gene: TRBV4-3
J gene: TRBJ1-2
CDR3 protein: CASSQEGTGKPLYGYTF
CDR3 DNA: TGCGCCAGCAGCCAAGAGGGGACAGGGAAGCCCCTCTATGGCTACACCTTC

D gene: NA
clone size: NA
V gene: TRBV5-1
J gene: TRBJ2-7
CDR3 protein: CASSLVPQPLSYEQYF
CDR3 DNA: TGCGCCAGCAGCTTGGTCCCCCAACCCCTCTCCTACGAGCAGTACTTC

D gene: TRBD2
clone size: NA
V gene: TRBV6-5
J gene: TRBJ2-3
CDR3 protein: CASSYVAGGADTQYF
CDR3 DNA: TGTGCCAGCAGTTACGTAGCGGGGGGGGCAGATACGCAGTATTTT

D gene: NA
clone size: NA
V gene: TRBV6-6
J gene: TRBJ2-1
CDR3 protein: CASSARGGPYNEQFF
CDR3 DNA: TGTGCCAGCAGTGCAAGGGGGGGGCCCTACAATGAGCAGTTCTTC

D gene: NA
clone size: NA
V gene: TRBV5-1
J gene: TRBJ2-4
CDR3 protein: CASRGDSLGQYF
CDR3 DNA: TGCGCCAGCAGGGGTGACAGTCTTGGGCAGTACTTC

D gene: TRBD2
clone size: NA
V gene: TRBV29-1
J gene: TRBJ2-1
CDR3 protein: CSVEGTSGPLYNEQFF
CDR3 DNA: TGCAGCGTTGAAGGGACTAGCGGGCCCCTTTACAATGAGCAGTTCTTC